Listed below are T cell receptor beta chains from one sample, sequenced in a study of T cell repertoires in cytomegalovirus infection. A single record per CDR3 protein comes from TCRdb applying MiXCR to the reads. The table has 450,000 to 650,000 distinct CDR3 sequences, around 27% seen once. The sequencing sample was made of PBMCs. The receptors come from a human donor in good health (CMV status not recorded). Some clones in this sample may be carry-over from other donors' samples. The CDR3 runs from the conserved cysteine through the conserved F or W. The order of the fields is V gene, clone size, J gene, CDR3 protein. Clone size, where shown, is once, few, many, or a class for clones that have expanded.

TRBV28	NA	TRBJ1-1	CASSLFRGRGTEAFF
TRBV6-1	few	TRBJ2-3	CASELAASTDTQYF
TRBV6-6	few	TRBJ1-1	CASRPVESLGTEAFF
TRBV7-7	NA	TRBJ2-5	CASSAGREETQYF
TRBV4-1	NA	TRBJ2-3	CASSQDSRGASDTQYF
TRBV18	NA	TRBJ2-5	CASSPPGLAETQYF
TRBV10-3	NA	TRBJ2-1	CAISFPGLGNNEQFF
TRBV7-6	many	TRBJ1-1	CASSGAVNTEAFF
TRBV7-3	many	TRBJ1-6	CASSFAGQGNSPLHF
TRBV6-6	NA	TRBJ2-1	CASNPLLLAPSYNEQFF
TRBV7-6	many	TRBJ2-5	CASSLNSETQYF
TRBV27	NA	TRBJ2-7	CASRHRTGDKYEQYF
TRBV7-2	NA	TRBJ1-1	CASSFEGGGTEAFF
TRBV28	few	TRBJ2-2	CASSPQGGGELFF
TRBV29-1	few	TRBJ2-1	CSVLSGTGPNEQFF
TRBV6-2/TRBV6-3	NA	TRBJ2-3	CASSYPILAGITDTQYF
TRBV4-2	NA	TRBJ2-1	CASSHPLGDEQFF
TRBV11-3	few	TRBJ2-5	CASSRGGDSPFETQYF
TRBV20-1	NA	TRBJ2-1	CSASSWGHVF
TRBV6-1	many	TRBJ2-3	CASSPTRGTDTQYF
TRBV7-2	NA	TRBJ2-7	CASSLRLYEQYF
TRBV7-2	many	TRBJ1-6	CASSSRSSYNSPLHF
TRBV7-2	medium-sized	TRBJ2-3	CASSLDRGVDTQYF
TRBV19	few	TRBJ2-5	CASSIEETQYF
TRBV24-1	NA	TRBJ2-2	CATSDFGRTLLNTGELFF
TRBV7-6	NA	TRBJ1-5	CASTKSNSNQLQHF
TRBV19	NA	TRBJ2-1	CASRGASYNEQFF
TRBV7-2	NA	TRBJ2-7	CASSFKASGTLYEQYF
TRBV19	NA	TRBJ2-1	CAIAASGPSYNEQFF
TRBV7-8	many	TRBJ1-5	CASSSNWRQPQHF
TRBV7-9	NA	TRBJ1-6	CASGRAGVDSPLHF
TRBV29-1	NA	TRBJ1-1	CSVAPDSHLNTEAFF
TRBV7-2	many	TRBJ2-7	CASSLMGAGGDYEQYF